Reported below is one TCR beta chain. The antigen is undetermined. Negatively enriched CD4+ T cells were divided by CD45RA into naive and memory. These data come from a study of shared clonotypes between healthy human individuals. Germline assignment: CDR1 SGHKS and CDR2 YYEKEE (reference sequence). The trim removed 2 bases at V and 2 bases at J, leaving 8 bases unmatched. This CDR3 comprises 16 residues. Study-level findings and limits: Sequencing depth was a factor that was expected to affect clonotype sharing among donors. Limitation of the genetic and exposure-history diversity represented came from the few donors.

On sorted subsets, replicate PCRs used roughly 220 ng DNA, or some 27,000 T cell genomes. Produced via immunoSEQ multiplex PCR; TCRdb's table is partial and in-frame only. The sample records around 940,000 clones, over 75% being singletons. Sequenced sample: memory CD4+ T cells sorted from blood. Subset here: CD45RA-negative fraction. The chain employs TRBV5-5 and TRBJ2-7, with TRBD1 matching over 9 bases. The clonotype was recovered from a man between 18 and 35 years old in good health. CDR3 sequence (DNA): TGTGCCAGCAGCTTCCAACAGGGGGCGGGAACCTACGAGCAGTACTTC. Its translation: CASSFQQGAGTYEQYF.